This is a list of T cell receptor beta chains from one sample in a study of blood T cell repertoires in COVID-19. The table came from immunoSEQ multiplex PCR; TCRdb's copy has only in-frame clones and leaves some out. Found here are 200,000 or so clones, approximately 86% of them singletons; the top ten hold 2.1%. The material sequenced was peripheral blood. All receptors derive from a man between 65 and 79 years old with active or convalescent COVID-19. The CDR3 runs from the conserved cysteine through the conserved F or W. The order of the fields is D gene, V gene, J gene, CDR3 protein, CDR3 DNA. A D gene is named only where the DNA matches it firmly.

TRBD1	TRBV28	TRBJ2-3	CASSPRQGPKEDTQYF	TGTGCCAGCAGTCCCCGACAGGGCCCGAAGGAGGATACGCAGTATTTT
-	TRBV5-1	TRBJ2-1	CASSLAVGSNNEQFF	TGCGCCAGCAGCTTGGCCGTGGGCAGCAACAATGAGCAGTTCTTC
-	TRBV10-2	TRBJ1-1	CASSDGQGFTEAFF	TGCGCCAGCAGTGATGGGCAGGGTTTCACTGAAGCTTTCTTT
-	TRBV27	TRBJ2-7	CASSSGTFGYEQYF	TGTGCCAGCAGTTCCGGGACATTCGGCTACGAGCAGTACTTC
TRBD2	TRBV24-1	TRBJ2-2	CATSETSGANTGELFF	TGTGCCACCAGTGAGACTAGCGGGGCTAACACCGGGGAGCTGTTTTTT
TRBD1	TRBV6-5	TRBJ1-6	CASSKTGGRGSPLHF	TGTGCCAGCAGTAAAACAGGGGGCAGAGGGTCACCCCTCCACTTT
TRBD1	TRBV7-7	TRBJ2-5	CASSFSTGGQETQYF	TGTGCTAGCAGCTTTTCGACAGGGGGACAAGAGACCCAGTACTTC
TRBD2	TRBV5-1	TRBJ2-7	CASNPGGTSGIHEQYF	TGCGCCAGCAACCCCGGGGGGACTAGCGGGATCCACGAGCAGTACTTC
-	TRBV20-1	TRBJ2-6	CSASDRPGANVLTF	TGCAGTGCTAGTGACAGGCCTGGGGCCAACGTCCTGACTTTC
-	TRBV7-9	TRBJ1-4	CASSLDSQRGEKLFF	TGTGCCAGCAGCTTAGATAGCCAAAGAGGCGAAAAACTGTTTTTT